A single TCR beta chain is shown here with its context. What it recognizes is unknown. These data are taken from a study of PD-1 blockade in classical Hodgkin lymphoma. Study-level findings and limits: Lower baseline TCR diversity marked trial partial responders and progressors. The repertoire differences lack a defined cause, possibly disease activity or prior therapy.

Time point described: cycle 4 day 1 (C4D1), after six to seven weeks of nivolumab. Relapse was seen in all patients after autologous stem cell transplantation, and brentuximab vedotin exposure was variable. Germline V lookup: CDR1 LNHDA, CDR2 SQIVND (reference sequence). The V segment lost 4 bases and the J segment 6 bases; nucleotides outside the gene matches: 11. The CDR3 sequence is 16 residues long. Here immunoSEQ multiplex PCR was the method, and the copy in TCRdb shows in-frame clones only, minus some. The table records approximately 20,000 clones, roughly three quarters of them present only once.

The TCR sequence derives from a human donor with classical Hodgkin lymphoma. The specimen comprised peripheral blood mononuclear cells (PBMCs), sampled before the fourth cycle of nivolumab. The J gene is TRBJ2-2, the V gene TRBV19, with 7 positions matching TRBD2. This chain's CDR3 is CASSKVLGGGSGELFF. The DNA for the CDR3 is TGTGCCAGTAGTAAAGTCCTAGGCGGGGGATCCGGGGAGCTGTTTTTT.